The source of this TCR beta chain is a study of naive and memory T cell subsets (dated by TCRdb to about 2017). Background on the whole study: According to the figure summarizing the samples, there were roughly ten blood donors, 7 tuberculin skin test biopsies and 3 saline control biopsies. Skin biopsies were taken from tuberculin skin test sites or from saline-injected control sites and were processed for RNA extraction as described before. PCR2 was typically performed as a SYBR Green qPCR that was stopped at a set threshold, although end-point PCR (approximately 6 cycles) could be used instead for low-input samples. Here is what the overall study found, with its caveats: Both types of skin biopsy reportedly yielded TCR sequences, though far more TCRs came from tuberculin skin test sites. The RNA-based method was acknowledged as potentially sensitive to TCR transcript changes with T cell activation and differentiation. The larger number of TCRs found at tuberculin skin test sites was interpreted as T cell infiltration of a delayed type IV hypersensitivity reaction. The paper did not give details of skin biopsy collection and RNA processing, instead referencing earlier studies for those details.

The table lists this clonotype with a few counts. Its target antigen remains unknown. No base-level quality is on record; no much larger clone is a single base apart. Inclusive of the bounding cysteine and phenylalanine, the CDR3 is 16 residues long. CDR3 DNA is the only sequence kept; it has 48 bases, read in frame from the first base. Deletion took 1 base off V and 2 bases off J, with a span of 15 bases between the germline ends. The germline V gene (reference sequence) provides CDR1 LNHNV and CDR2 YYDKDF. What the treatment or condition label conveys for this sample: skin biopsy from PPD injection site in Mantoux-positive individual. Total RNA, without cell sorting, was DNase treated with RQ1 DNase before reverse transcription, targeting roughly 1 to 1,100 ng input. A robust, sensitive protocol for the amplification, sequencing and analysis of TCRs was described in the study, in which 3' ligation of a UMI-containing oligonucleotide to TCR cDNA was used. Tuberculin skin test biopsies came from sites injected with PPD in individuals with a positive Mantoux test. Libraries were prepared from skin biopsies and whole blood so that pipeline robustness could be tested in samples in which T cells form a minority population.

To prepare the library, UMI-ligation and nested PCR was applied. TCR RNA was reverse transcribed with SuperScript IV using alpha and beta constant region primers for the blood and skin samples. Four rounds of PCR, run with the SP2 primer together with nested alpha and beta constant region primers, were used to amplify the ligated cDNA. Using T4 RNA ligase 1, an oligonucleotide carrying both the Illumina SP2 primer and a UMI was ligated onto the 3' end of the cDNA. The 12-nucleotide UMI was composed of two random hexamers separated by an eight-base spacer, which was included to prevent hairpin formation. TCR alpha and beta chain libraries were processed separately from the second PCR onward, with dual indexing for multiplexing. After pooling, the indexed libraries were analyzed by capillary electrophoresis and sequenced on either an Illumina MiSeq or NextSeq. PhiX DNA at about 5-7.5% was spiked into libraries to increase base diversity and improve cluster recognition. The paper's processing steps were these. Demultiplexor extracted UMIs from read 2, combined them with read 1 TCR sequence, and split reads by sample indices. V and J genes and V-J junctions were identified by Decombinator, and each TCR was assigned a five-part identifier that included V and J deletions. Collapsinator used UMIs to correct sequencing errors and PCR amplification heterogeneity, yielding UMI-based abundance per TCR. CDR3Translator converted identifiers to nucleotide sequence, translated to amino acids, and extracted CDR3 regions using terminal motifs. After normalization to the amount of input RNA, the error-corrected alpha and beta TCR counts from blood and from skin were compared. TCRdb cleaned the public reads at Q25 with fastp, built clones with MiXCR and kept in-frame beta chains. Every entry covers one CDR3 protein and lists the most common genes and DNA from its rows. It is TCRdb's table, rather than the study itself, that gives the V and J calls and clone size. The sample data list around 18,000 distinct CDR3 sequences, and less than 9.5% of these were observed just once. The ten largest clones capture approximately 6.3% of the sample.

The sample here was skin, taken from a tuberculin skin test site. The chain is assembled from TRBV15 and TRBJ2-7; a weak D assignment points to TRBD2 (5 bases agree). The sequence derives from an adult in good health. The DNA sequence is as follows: TGTGCCACCAGCAGAGCCCGGACTTCCCGTACCTACGAGCAGTACTTC. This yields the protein CATSRARTSRTYEQYF.